This T cell receptor (beta chain) was captured by sequencing in a study of cytomegalovirus exposure and HLA in healthy donors. The PCR made use of 60 Vbeta and 13 Jbeta primers. The protocol was immunoSEQ multiplex PCR, while the TCRdb copy is restricted to in-frame clones and leaves out a portion. This sample contains around 140,000 clones. V gave up 7 bases and J gave up 2 bases; unmatched junction bases: 8. The CDR3 runs 15 residues. The V gene's germline CDR1 is WSHSY and CDR2 SAAADI. Broader study findings: A later analysis reportedly found fewer N-insertions in an Asian-associated ancestry cluster than the approximately 730-donor mean. Earlier findings revealed that most TCR beta V segments proved productive either about 87% or about 30% of the time. A later analysis linked a missense DCLRE1C variant to TCR beta V- and J-gene trimming.

A remark on this clone: Antigen specificity is unknown.

The source material was PBMCs. V usage is TRBV10-2 and J usage is TRBJ2-3, with TRBD2 identical over 8 bases. This clonotype originated in a woman between 18 and 30 years old in good health and CMV-seronegative. CDR3 coding DNA: TGCGCCAGCAAGGGGACTAGGCTAGTCACAGATACGCAGTATTTT. Its protein is CASKGTRLVTDTQYF.